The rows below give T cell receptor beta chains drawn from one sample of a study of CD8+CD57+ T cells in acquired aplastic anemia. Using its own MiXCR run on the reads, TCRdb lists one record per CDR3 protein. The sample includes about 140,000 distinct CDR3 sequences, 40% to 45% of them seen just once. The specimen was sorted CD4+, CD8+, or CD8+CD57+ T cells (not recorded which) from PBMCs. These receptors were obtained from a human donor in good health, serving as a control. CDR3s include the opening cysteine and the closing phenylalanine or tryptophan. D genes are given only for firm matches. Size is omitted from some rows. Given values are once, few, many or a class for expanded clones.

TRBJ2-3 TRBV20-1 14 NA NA CSAGTRRLTDTQYF TGCAGTGCTGGGACCCGAAGACTCACAGATACGCAGTATTTT
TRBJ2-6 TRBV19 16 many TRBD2 CASNRGGLSGANVLTF TGTGCCAGTAACCGGGGGGGCCTATCTGGGGCCAACGTCCTGACTTTC
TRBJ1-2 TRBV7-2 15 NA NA CASSPRRDTSYGYTF TGTGCCAGCAGCCCTAGGCGGGACACCTCCTATGGCTACACCTTC
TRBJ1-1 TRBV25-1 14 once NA CASTPQGLNTGAFF TGCGCCAGCACCCCCCAGGGGCTGAACACTGGAGCTTTCTTT
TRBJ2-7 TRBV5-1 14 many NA CASSLESSRGEQYF TGCGCCAGCAGCTTGGAAAGCTCTAGGGGCGAGCAGTACTTC
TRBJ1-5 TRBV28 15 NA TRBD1 CASSRRQGVGQPQHF TGTGCCAGCAGCCGTCGACAGGGGGTAGGGCAGCCCCAGCATTTT
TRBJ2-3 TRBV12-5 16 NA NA CASGLALSGGTDTQYF TGTGCTAGTGGTTTGGCCCTCTCCGGGGGCACAGATACGCAGTATTTT
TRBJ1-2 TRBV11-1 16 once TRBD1 CASSRGQGALGYGYTF TGTGCCAGCAGTCGCGGACAGGGGGCTCTAGGCTATGGCTACACCTTC
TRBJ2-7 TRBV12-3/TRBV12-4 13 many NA CASRDNRQYEQYF TGTGCCAGTCGGGACAACAGACAATACGAGCAGTACTTC
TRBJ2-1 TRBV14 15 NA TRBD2 CASSQQLAVYNEQFF TGTGCCAGCAGCCAACAACTAGCGGTCTACAATGAGCAGTTCTTC
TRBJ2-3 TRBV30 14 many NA CAWSVRKVTDTQYF TGTGCCTGGAGTGTCCGTAAGGTGACAGATACGCAGTATTTT
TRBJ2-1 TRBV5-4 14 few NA CASSLVLARDEQFF TGTGCCAGCAGCTTGGTTCTAGCTCGAGATGAGCAGTTCTTC
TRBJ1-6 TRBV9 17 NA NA CASSVRGTSSYNSPLHF TGTGCCAGCAGCGTGAGGGGGACGAGCTCCTATAATTCACCCCTCCACTTT
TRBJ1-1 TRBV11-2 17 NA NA CASSLDRGFSMNIEAFF TGTGCCAGCAGCTTAGATAGGGGGTTTTCCATGAACATTGAAGCTTTCTTT
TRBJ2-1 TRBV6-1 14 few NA CASQLTQIYNEQFF TGTGCCAGCCAACTTACGCAAATATACAATGAGCAGTTCTTC
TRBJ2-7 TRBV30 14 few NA CAWRVRRGGREQYF TGTGCCTGGAGGGTCCGGAGGGGGGGTAGGGAGCAGTACTTC
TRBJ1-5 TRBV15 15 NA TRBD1 CATSPDRNSNQPQHF TGTGCCACCAGCCCGGACAGGAATAGCAATCAGCCCCAGCACTTT
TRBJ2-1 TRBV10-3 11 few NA CAIKVANEQFF TGTGCCATCAAGGTCGCTAATGAGCAGTTCTTC
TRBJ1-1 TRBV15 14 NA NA CATNAGSMNTEAFF TGTGCCACCAATGCAGGATCGATGAACACTGAAGCTTTCTTT
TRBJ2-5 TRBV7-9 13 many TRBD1 CASSKQGAETQYF TGTGCCAGCAGCAAACAGGGGGCAGAGACCCAGTACTTC
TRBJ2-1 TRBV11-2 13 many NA CASSLGRSGEQFF TGTGCCAGCAGCTTGGGTCGGAGTGGGGAGCAGTTCTTC
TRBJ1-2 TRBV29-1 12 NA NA CSVGTDYYGYTF TGCAGCGTTGGAACCGATTACTATGGCTACACCTTC
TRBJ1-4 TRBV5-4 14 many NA CASSLGGREEKLFF TGTGCCAGCAGCTTGGGGGGAAGGGAGGAAAAACTGTTTTTT
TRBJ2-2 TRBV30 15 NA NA CAWRGSFRNTGELFF TGTGCCTGGAGAGGGAGCTTTCGCAACACCGGGGAGCTGTTTTTT
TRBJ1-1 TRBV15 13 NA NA CATSRGGGTEAFF TGTGCCACCAGCAGAGGGGGGGGGACTGAAGCTTTCTTT
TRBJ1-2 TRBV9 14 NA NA CASSVDQGNYGYTF TGTGCCAGCAGCGTAGATCAGGGGAACTATGGCTACACCTTC
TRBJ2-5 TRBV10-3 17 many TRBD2 CAISESLTSGLQETQYF TGTGCCATCAGTGAGTCATTGACTAGCGGCCTACAAGAGACCCAGTACTTC
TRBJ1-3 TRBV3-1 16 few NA CASSQGRKSSGNTIYF TGTGCCAGCAGCCAAGGTCGGAAGAGCTCTGGAAACACCATATATTTT
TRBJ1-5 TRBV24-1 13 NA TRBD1 CATSGQGDQPQHF TGTGCCACCAGTGGTCAGGGGGATCAGCCCCAGCATTTT
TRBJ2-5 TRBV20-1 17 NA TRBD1 CSARGTDWTGQEETQYF TGCAGTGCTAGAGGTACCGACTGGACGGGACAGGAAGAGACCCAGTACTTC
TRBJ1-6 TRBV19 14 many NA CASSKTPGNSPLHF TGTGCCAGTAGTAAAACTCCGGGGAATTCACCCCTCCACTTT
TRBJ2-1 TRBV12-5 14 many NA CASDTGVVRGEQFF TGTGCTAGTGATACCGGGGTAGTTAGGGGTGAGCAGTTCTTC
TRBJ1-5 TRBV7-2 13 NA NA CASSSRGNQPQHF TGTGCCAGCAGCTCCCGTGGGAATCAGCCCCAGCATTTT
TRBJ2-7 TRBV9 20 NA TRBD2 CASSVVGRASGSRYIYGQYF TGTGCCAGCAGCGTAGTCGGTAGGGCTAGCGGCAGTCGGTATATCTACGGGCAGTACTTC
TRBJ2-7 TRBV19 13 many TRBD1 CASSSTGGGEQYF TGTGCCAGTAGTTCCACAGGGGGCGGCGAGCAGTACTTC
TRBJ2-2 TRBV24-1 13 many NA CATNSGWTGELFF TGTGCCACCAATTCGGGGTGGACCGGGGAGCTGTTTTTT
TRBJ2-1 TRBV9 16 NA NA CASSPRWGGEYNEQFF TGTGCCAGCAGCCCCAGATGGGGCGGAGAATACAATGAGCAGTTCTTC
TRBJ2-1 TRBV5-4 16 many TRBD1 CASRPGTGSSYNEQFF TGTGCCAGCAGACCCGGGACAGGGAGCTCCTACAATGAGCAGTTCTTC
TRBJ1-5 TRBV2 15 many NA CASSEGTPTNQPQHF TGTGCCAGCAGTGAAGGCACACCCACCAATCAGCCCCAGCATTTT
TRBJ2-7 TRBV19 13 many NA CASSIDSFEGQYF TGTGCCAGTAGTATAGATTCTTTTGAGGGGCAGTACTTC
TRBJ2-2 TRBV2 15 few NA CASSWGSMNTGELFF TGTGCCAGCAGTTGGGGGAGTATGAACACCGGGGAGCTGTTTTTT